The clone carrying this T cell receptor (beta chain) was seen only a few times. Its cognate antigen is unknown. The entry originates in a study of beta chain features in type 1 diabetes. Broader study findings: All four CD4+ subsets of Type 1 diabetes patients contained TCRB CDR3s that were moderately but significantly shorter. Individuals with type 1 diabetes displayed fewer insertions and more deletions at VDJ junctions.

As every portion of the isolated RNA was reverse transcribed, the sequencing read expressed TCRB transcripts. Generated by immunoSEQ multiplex PCR, the TCRdb table keeps only in-frame clones and is missing some. The sample lists around 280,000 clones, approximately 16% seen once, with about 0.014% in the top ten. The sample consisted of naive CD4+ T cells from blood. The TCR was taken from a man younger than 35 with type 1 diabetes.

Written as DNA, the CDR3 is TGTGCCAGCAGCCCCCAGACGGGACAGGGTACCTACGAGCAGTACTTC. Protein sequence: CASSPQTGQGTYEQYF. V usage is TRBV7-2 and J usage is TRBJ2-7; 9 bases line up with TRBD1. Germline CDR1 SGHTA, CDR2 FQGNSA. This CDR3 comprises 16 residues. The trim removed 5 bases at V and 2 bases at J, leaving 10 bases unmatched.